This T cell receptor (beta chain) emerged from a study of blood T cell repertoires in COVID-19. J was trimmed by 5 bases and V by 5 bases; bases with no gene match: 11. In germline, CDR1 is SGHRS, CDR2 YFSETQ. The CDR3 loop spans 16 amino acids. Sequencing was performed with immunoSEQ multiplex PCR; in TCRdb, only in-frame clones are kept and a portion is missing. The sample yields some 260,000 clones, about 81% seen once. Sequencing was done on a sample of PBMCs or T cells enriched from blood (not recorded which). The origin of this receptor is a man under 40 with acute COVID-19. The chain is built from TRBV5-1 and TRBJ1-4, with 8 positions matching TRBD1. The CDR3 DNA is TGCGCCAGCAGTTTTTCAGGACAGGGACTAAATGAAAAACTGTTTTTT. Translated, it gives CASSFSGQGLNEKLFF.